The T cell receptor (beta chain) under discussion was sequenced for a study of blood T cell repertoires in COVID-19. In the study overall: Some COVID-19 samples were acute and others convalescent; all came from the United States, Italy and Spain. The analysed material was cDNA or gDNA that came from T cells, B-cell-depleted T cells, or PBMCs.

With 4 bases clipped from V and 3 bases from J, the junction kept 4 bases outside the gene matches. CDR1 is SGHRS, CDR2 YFSETQ, per germline. The CDR3 is made up of 15 amino acids. In the source study's methods: Amplification of reference gene primers was used by the study to estimate nucleated cell counts. Generated by immunoSEQ multiplex PCR, the TCRdb table keeps only in-frame clones and is missing some. That table furnishes V, J and clone size, whereas the DNA furnished D and trimming. The sample consists of around 190,000 clones, approximately 80% of them appearing once. The TCR was taken from a human donor in a cohort sampled during active COVID-19. J is TRBJ2-3 and V is TRBV5-1; 11 nucleotides agree with TRBD1. Specimen: peripheral blood. CDR3 protein: CASSAGTGGTDTQYF. CDR3 DNA sequence: TGCGCCAGCAGCGCGGGGACAGGGGGGACAGATACGCAGTATTTT.